This T cell receptor beta chain was obtained from a study of CD8+CD57+ T cells in acquired aplastic anemia. The CDR3 runs to 17 residues. Germline-derived CDR1 and CDR2 are ENHRY and SYGVKD. With 6 bases removed from V and 4 bases from J, the gap between germline ends came to 23 bases. Comments on this clonotype: Antigen specificity is unknown.

TCR beta VDJ and CDR3 profiles were obtained from a genomic DNA template. Using its own MiXCR run on the reads, TCRdb lists one record per CDR3 protein. The sample holds approximately 220,000 distinct CDR3 sequences; around 45% are singletons and the top ten take 6.5% to 10%. Previously, flow cytometry had revealed CD8+CD57+ cell expansion in the patients chosen for sequencing. The study, taken as a whole, reports: CD8+ Simpson's diversity in patients was not significantly different from that in controls.

The chain links TRBV10-3 to TRBJ2-3; a weak D match, TRBD1 (7 bases). This TCR was sampled from a human donor with aplastic anemia. The sequenced sample consisted of sorted CD4+, CD8+, or CD8+CD57+ T cells (not recorded which) from PBMCs. CDR3 region: CAIRGGRTGAVADTQYF. DNA for the CDR3: TGTGCCATCAGGGGGGGTCGAACAGGGGCAGTCGCAGATACGCAGTATTTT.